This T cell receptor beta chain was captured by sequencing in a study of technical replicates of blood from a few donors. The method was immunoSEQ multiplex PCR; TCRdb's version includes in-frame clones alone and lacks a portion of them. The top ten clones hold 0.3% to 0.45% of a sample with about 83,000 clones, 91% of them seen once. Sequenced material: T cells isolated from PBMCs. The origin of this receptor is a human donor in good health.

The CDR3 coding sequence is TGTGCCAGCAGCTTGACGAGACTACAAAACACCGGGGAGCTGTTTTTT. It encodes CASSLTRLQNTGELFF. The chain employs TRBV5-4 and TRBJ2-2, with D possibly matching TRBD2 (5 bases). Germline assignment: CDR1 SGHNT and CDR2 YYREEE (reference sequence). The CDR3 loop spans 16 amino acids. V was clipped by 1 base and J by 2 bases, with 12 bases between them. Supplemented by reference TRBV5-4 and TRBJ2-2, the full variable domain reads ETGVTQSPTHLIKTRGQQVTLRCSSQSGHNTVSWYQQALGQGPQFIFQYYREEENGRGNFPPRFSGLQFPNYSSELNVNALELDDSALYLCASSLTRLQNTGELFFGEGSRLTVL.